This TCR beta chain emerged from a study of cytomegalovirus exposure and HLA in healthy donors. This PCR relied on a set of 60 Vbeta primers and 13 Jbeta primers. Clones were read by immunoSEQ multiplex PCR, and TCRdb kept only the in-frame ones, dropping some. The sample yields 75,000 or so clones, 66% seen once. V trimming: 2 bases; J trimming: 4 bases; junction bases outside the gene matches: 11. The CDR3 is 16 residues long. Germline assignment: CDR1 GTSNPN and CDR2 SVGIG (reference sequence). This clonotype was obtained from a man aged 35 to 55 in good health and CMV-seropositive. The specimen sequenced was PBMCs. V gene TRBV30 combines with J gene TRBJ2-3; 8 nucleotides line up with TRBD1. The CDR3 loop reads CAWSSAGTGFSDTQYF. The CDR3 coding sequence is TGTGCCTGGAGTTCCGCGGGGACAGGTTTTTCAGATACGCAGTATTTT.